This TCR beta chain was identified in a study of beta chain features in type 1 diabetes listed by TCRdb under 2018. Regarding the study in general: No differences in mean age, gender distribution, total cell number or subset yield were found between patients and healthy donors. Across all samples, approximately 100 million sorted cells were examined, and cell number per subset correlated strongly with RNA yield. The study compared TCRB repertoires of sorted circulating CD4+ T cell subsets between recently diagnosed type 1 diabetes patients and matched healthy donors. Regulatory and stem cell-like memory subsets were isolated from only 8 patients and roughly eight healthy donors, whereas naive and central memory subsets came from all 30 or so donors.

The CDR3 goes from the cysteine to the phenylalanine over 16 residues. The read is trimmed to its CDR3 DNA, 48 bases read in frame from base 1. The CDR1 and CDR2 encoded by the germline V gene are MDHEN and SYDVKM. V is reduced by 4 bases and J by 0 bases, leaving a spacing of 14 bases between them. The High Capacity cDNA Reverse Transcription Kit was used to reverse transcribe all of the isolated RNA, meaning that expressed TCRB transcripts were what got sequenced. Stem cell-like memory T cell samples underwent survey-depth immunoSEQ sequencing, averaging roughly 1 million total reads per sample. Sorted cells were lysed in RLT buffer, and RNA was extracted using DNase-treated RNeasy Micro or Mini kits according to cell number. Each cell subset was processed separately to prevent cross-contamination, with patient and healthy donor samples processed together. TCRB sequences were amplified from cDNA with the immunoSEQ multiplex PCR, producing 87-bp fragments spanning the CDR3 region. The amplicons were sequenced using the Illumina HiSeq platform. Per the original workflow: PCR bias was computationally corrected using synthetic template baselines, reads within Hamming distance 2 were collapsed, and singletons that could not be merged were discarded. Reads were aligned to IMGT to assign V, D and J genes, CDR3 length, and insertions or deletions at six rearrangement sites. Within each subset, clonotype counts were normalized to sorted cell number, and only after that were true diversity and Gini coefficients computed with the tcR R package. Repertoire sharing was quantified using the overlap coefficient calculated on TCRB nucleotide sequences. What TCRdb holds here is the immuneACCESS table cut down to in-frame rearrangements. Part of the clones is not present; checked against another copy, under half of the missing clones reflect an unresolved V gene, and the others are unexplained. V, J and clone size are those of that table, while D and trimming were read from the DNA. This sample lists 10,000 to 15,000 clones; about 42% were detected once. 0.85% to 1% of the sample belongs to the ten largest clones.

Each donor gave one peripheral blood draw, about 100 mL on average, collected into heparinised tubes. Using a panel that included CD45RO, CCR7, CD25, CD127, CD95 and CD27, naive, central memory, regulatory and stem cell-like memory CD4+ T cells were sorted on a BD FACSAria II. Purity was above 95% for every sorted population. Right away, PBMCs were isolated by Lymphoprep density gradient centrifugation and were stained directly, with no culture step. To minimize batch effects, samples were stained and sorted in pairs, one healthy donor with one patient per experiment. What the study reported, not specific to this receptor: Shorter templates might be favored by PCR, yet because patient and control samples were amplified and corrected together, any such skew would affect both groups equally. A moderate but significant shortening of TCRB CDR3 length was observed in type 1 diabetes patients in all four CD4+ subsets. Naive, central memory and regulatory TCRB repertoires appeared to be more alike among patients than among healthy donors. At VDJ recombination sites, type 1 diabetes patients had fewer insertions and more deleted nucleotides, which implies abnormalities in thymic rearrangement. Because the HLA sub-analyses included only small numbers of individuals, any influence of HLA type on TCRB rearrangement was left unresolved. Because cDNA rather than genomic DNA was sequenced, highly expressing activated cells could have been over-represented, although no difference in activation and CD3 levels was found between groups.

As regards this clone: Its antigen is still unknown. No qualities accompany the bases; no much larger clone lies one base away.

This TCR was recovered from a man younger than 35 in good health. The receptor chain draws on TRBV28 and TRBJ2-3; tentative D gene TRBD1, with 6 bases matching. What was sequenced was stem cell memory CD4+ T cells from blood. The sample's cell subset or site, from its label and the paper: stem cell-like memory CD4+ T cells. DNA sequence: TGTGCCAGCAGTTCACAGACAGGACTCAGCACAGATACGCAGTATTTT. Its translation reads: CASSSQTGLSTDTQYF.